The entry below describes one T cell receptor beta chain. This record comes from a study of blood T cell repertoires in COVID-19. Whole-study context: Samples of COVID-19 (acute and convalescent) were obtained from the United States, Italy and Spain. PBMCs, B-cell-depleted T cells, or T cells provided the cDNA or gDNA that made up the material.

Germline loops: CDR1 SGHAT, CDR2 FQNNGV. CDR3 length: 16 amino acids. With V trimmed by 1 base and J by 10 bases, 9 bases remained unmatched. Measured with immunoSEQ multiplex PCR; TCRdb has only the in-frame clones, and not every one. The sample lists some 250,000 clones; roughly nine tenths were seen once. The rearrangement links TRBV11-2 to TRBJ1-6, with TRBD1 identical over 8 bases. The sequenced sample consisted of peripheral blood. The receptor was isolated from a woman aged 25 to 45 with COVID-19, enrolled during active disease. The CDR3 loop reads CASSLGQLGTGSPLHF. CDR3 sequence (DNA): TGTGCCAGCAGCTTAGGGCAACTCGGGACAGGATCACCCCTCCACTTT.